One and the same sample provided the 12 T cell receptor beta chains below, sequenced in a study of identical twins. TCRdb used MiXCR to reprocess the 5' RACE reads, holding one entry per CDR3 protein. In the table there are more than 400,000 distinct CDR3 sequences, nearly 15% of which are singletons. This sample was shared with a second study, whose subject was yellow fever vaccine responses in identical twins.

The sequenced material came from CD4+ T cells sorted from blood. Receptors were obtained from a young woman in good health.

The chain joins TRBV20-1 to TRBJ1-2, with D maybe TRBD1 (5 bases). This CDR3 is 11 amino acids long. Trimming took 3 bases from V and 6 from J, leaving 8 bases between them. Looked up from germline, CDR1 is DFQATT and CDR2 is SNEGSKA (reference sequence). The chain's CDR3 is CSASVGDGYTF. DNA of the CDR3: TGCAGTGCTAGCGTAGGGGATGGCTACACCTTC.

V is TRBV20-1 and J is TRBJ1-1; TRBD1 agrees at 9 bases. The CDR3 spans 13 residues. J gave up 8 bases and V 5 bases, and 9 bases lay outside the gene matches. From germline, CDR1 is DFQATT and CDR2 SNEGSKA (reference sequence). The CDR3 reads CSAQRTGVPEAFF. The CDR3 DNA reads as TGCAGTGCTCAGCGGACAGGGGTACCCGAAGCTTTCTTT.

The table lists this clonotype with a few counts. This chain uses TRBV15 with TRBJ2-1, with D perhaps being TRBD1 or TRBD2 (5 bases each). This CDR3 is built from 15 residues. Trimming stripped 0 bases from V and 3 bases from J, with 9 bases between. Germline V gene lookup returns CDR1 LNHNV and CDR2 YYDKDF (reference sequence). The CDR3 DNA is TGTGCCACCAGCAGAGATTGGGGGTTCTACAATGAGCAGTTCTTC. Its protein product is CATSRDWGFYNEQFF.

The J gene is TRBJ1-2, the V gene TRBV29-1; D not resolved. V lost 0 bases and J 2 bases, leaving 10 bases between the germline ends. CDR1 SQVTM and CDR2 ANQGSEA come from the germline V gene. The CDR3 sequence is 14 residues long. The CDR3 sequence: CSVEEQIINYGYTF. The CDR3 DNA is TGCAGCGTTGAAGAACAGATTATAAACTATGGCTACACCTTC.

The chain couples TRBV20-1 to TRBJ1-2; 7 bases are a match to TRBD1. Germline V gene lookup returns CDR1 DFQATT and CDR2 SNEGSKA (reference sequence). This CDR3 spans 13 amino acids. The V gene end was trimmed by 3 bases and the J gene end by 7 bases; junction bases not matched to a gene: 8. CDR3 DNA: TGCAGTGCTAGCCCCCGGGACAGAGGTGGCTACACCTTC. Residues: CSASPRDRGGYTF.

The CDR3 loop is CASSLLPSGRNNEQFF. CDR3 coding DNA: TGTGCCAGCAGTTTACTTCCTAGCGGGAGAAACAATGAGCAGTTCTTC. The chain joins TRBV27 to TRBJ2-1, with TRBD2 identical over 10 bases. CDR1 MNHEY and CDR2 SMNVEV come from the germline V gene (reference sequence). This CDR3 contains 16 residues. V lost 2 bases and J lost 5; bases outside the gene matches: 6.

This clonotype came up a few times. V and J are TRBV12-3 or TRBV12-4 and TRBJ2-1, with a tentative D call TRBD1 (6 bases). The CDR3 totals 15 residues. The V end was cut by 5 bases, the J end by 3 bases, with 14 bases between. The CDR3 bases are TGTGCCAGCAGTCCCCGTCGAGGGGGCTACAATGAGCAGTTCTTC. It codes for CASSPRRGGYNEQFF.

The chain combines TRBV6-1 with TRBJ1-4, with D uncertain. Trimming pared 4 bases from V and 1 base from J, leaving 7 bases between. The CDR3 totals 14 residues. Germline values: CDR1 MNHNS, CDR2 SASEGT. As DNA, the CDR3 is TGTGCCAGCAGTGCAGAGGGAACTAATGAAAAACTGTTTTTT. It translates to CASSAEGTNEKLFF.

This clonotype was found a few times. The V and J genes are TRBV6-5 and TRBJ1-6; D is uncertain. Germline V gene sequence: CDR1 MNHEY, CDR2 SVGAGI. V shed 2 bases and J shed 8 bases, with 7 bases lying between them. The CDR3 is 13 amino acids. The CDR3 loop reads CASSYHGDSPLHF. CDR3 in DNA: TGTGCCAGCAGTTACCACGGAGATTCACCCCTCCACTTT.

J is TRBJ2-2 and V is TRBV5-1, with D hard to call. The CDR3 totals 12 residues. Germline loops: CDR1 SGHRS, CDR2 YFSETQ. Trimming stripped 2 bases from V and 6 bases from J, with 5 bases between. The CDR3 spells CASSFNAGELFF. Written as DNA, the CDR3 is TGCGCCAGCAGCTTCAACGCCGGGGAGCTGTTTTTT. Combining the CDR3 with reference TRBV5-1 and TRBJ2-2 gives the whole variable domain KAGVTQTPRYLIKTRGQQVTLSCSPISGHRSVSWYQQTPGQGLQFLFEYFSETQRNKGNFPGRFSGRQFSNSRSEMNVSTLELGDSALYLCASSFNAGELFFGEGSRLTVL.

This clonotype was counted between two and nine times. The chain couples TRBV20-1 to TRBJ2-3; 8 nucleotides agree with TRBD2. The J segment lost 4 bases and the V segment lost 2 bases, leaving 8 bases of the junction unmatched. Per germline, CDR1 DFQATT and CDR2 SNEGSKA (reference sequence). The CDR3 length is 15 residues. The CDR3 region is CSARRLAWVADTQYF. CDR3 nucleotides: TGCAGTGCTAGACGACTAGCGTGGGTCGCAGATACGCAGTATTTT.

The chain carries TRBV27 and TRBJ1-1; weak D call: TRBD1 (6 bases). V lost 6 bases and J lost 8, with 13 bases in between. The germline V gene has CDR1 MNHEY and CDR2 SMNVEV (reference sequence). This CDR3 is built from 12 residues. This chain's CDR3 is CASSNRVSEAFF. The CDR3, as DNA: TGTGCCAGCAGCAACAGGGTATCGGAAGCTTTCTTT.